This T cell receptor beta chain was found in a study of shared clonotypes between healthy human individuals. Looking at the study overall: Plates per donor: three CD4 naive, three CD4 memory, two CD8 naive, one CD8 memory.

Execution of the assay was at deep level. This table comes from immunoSEQ multiplex PCR, and its TCRdb copy is limited to in-frame clones, with some not included. This sample has a few million clones, with around nine tenths found just once. The CDR3 loop spans 13 amino acids. Looked up from germline, CDR1 is SNHLY and CDR2 is FYNNEI. V was cut by 4 bases and J by 0 bases, with 4 bases left in between. Sequencing was carried out using naive CD4+ T cells sorted from blood. Subset: CD45RA+ positively selected. This TCR was sampled from a man younger than 30 in good health. The rearrangement joins TRBV2 to TRBJ1-3; D not resolved. The CDR3 DNA sequence: TGTGCCAGCAGTGGCAACTCTGGAAACACCATATATTTT. This gives the protein CASSGNSGNTIYF.